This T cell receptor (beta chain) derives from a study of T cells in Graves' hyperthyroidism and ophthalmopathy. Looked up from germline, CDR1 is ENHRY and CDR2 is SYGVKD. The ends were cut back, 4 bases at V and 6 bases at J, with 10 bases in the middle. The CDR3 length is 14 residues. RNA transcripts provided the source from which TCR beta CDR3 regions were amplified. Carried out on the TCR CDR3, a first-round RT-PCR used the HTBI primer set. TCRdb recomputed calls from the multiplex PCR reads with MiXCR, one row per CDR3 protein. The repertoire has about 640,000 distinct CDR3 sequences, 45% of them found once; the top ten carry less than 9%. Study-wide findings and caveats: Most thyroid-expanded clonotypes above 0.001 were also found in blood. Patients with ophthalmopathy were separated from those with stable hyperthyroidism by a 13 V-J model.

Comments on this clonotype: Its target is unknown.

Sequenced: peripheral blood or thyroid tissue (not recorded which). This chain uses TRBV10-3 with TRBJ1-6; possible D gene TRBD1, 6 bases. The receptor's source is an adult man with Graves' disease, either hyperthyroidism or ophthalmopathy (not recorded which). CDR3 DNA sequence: TGTGCCATCAGTGCCGGGACACCTAATTCACCCCTCCACTTT. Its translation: CAISAGTPNSPLHF.